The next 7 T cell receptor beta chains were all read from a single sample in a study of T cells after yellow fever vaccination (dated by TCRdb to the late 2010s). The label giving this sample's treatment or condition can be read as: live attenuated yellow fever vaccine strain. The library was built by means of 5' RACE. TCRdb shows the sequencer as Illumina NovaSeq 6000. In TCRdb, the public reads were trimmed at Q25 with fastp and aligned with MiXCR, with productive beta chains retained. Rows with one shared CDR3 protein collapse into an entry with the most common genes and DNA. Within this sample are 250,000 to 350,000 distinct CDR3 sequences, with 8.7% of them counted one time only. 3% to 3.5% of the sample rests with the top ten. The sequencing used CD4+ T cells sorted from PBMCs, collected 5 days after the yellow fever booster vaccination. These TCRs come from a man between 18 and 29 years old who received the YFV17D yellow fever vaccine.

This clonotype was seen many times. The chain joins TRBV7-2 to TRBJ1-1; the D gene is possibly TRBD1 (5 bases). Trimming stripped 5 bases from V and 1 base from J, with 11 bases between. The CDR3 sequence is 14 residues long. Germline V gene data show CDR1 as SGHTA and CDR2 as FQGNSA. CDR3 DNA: TGTGCCAGCAGCCGACAGAGGTCGAACACTGAAGCTTTCTTT. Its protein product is CASSRQRSNTEAFF.

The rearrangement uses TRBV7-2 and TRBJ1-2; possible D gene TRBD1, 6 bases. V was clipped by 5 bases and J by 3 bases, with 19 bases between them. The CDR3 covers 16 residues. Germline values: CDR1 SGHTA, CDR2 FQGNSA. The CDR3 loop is CASSPGRSRGDYGYTF. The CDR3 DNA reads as TGTGCCAGCAGCCCGGGCCGCTCCAGGGGCGACTATGGCTACACCTTC.

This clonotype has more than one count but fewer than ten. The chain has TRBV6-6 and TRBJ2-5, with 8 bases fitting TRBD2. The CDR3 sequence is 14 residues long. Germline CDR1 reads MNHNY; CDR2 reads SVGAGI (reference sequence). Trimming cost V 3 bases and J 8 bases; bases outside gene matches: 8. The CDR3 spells CASSYGSRGGTQYF. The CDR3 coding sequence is TGTGCCAGCAGTTATGGCTCCCGGGGGGGCACCCAGTACTTC.

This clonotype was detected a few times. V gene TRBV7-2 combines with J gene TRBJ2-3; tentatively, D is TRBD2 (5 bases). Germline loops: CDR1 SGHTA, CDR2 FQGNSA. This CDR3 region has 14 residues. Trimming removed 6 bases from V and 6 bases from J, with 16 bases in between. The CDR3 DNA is TGTGCCAGCAGTCGCTACGAGAGGGCCGATACGCAGTATTTT. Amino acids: CASSRYERADTQYF.

In DNA form, the CDR3 reads TGCGCCAGCACCCGGGGAGGAAGCACTGAAGCTTTCTTT. As protein: CASTRGGSTEAFF. The V call is TRBV5-1, the J call TRBJ1-1; D remains ambiguous. Germline V gives CDR1 SGHRS, CDR2 YFSETQ. V lost 6 bases, J lost 4 bases, and 13 bases lay in between. This CDR3 has 13 amino acids.

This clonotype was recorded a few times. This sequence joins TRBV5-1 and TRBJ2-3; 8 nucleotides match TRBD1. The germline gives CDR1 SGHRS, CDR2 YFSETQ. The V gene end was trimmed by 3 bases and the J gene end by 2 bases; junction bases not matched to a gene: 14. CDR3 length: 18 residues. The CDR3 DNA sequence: TGCGCCAGCAGCTCGTTAGCATCGACAGGGGAGTTCACAGATACGCAGTATTTT. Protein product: CASSSLASTGEFTDTQYF.

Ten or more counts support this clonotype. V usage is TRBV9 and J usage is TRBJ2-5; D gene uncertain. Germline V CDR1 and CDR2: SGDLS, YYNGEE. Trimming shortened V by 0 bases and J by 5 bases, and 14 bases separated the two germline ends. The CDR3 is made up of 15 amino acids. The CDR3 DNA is TGTGCCAGCAGCGTAGCAGCTACCAGCGAGGAGACCCAGTACTTC. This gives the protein CASSVAATSEETQYF.